This T cell receptor (beta chain) is drawn from a study of molecular identifiers for immune sequencing clone quantification. About the study: Naive CD8 RNA (20,000 or 100,000 cells) was divided into five aliquots, with four sequenced.

This clonotype occurred a few times. Its matching antigen is unknown. Whole-study findings and limits: Jurkat TCR RNA spiked in from one cell reportedly remained identifiable amid 850,000 to 1,000,000 naive cells.

Trimming took 3 bases from V and 9 from J; bases not matched to a gene: 4. The germline gives CDR1 PRHDT, CDR2 FYEKMQ (reference sequence). The CDR3 loop spans 14 amino acids. Researchers sorted naive CD8 T cells as cells that were CD8+CD4-CCR7+CD45RA+. Bulk TCR library preparation followed previously described methods with listed TCR primers. TCRdb passed the PCR reads through MiXCR, listing each CDR3 protein once. The data contain more than 550,000 distinct CDR3 sequences, roughly 25% of them singletons. Input material: naive CD8+ T cells from blood, with Jurkat cell RNA spiked in. Subset given: FACS-sorted CD8+CD4-CCR7+CD45RA+ naive T cells. The clonotype was recovered from a human donor in good health. Some libraries in this study had Jurkat cell RNA spiked in. The rearrangement links TRBV13 to TRBJ2-1, with TRBD1 identical over 11 bases. Here the CDR3 reads CASSFGTGGSEQFF. The CDR3 nucleotides read TGTGCCAGCAGCTTCGGGACAGGGGGGAGTGAGCAGTTCTTC.